This T cell receptor (beta chain) was identified during a study of T-cell reconstitution after alpha-beta-depleted transplantation in children. Preparing the TCRbeta library involved the use of unique molecular identifiers. From the PCR reads, TCRdb called clonotypes with MiXCR, one entry per CDR3 protein. The sample shows roughly 49,000 distinct CDR3 sequences, around a tenth of them seen only once. The CDR3 spans 15 residues. V lost 7 bases and J lost 1, with 11 bases in between. Germline loops: CDR1 MNHEY, CDR2 SVGAGI. This clonotype was detected a few times. The sample consisted of PBMCs, mostly from graft donor cells, taken 60 days after TCRalphabeta/CD19-depleted stem cell transplant. The sequence derives from a male patient between 2 and 9 years old who had a stem cell transplant for chronic granulomatous disease, so the T cells may come from the graft donor. V is TRBV6-5 and J is TRBJ2-6; no definite D call. The CDR3, as DNA: TGTGCCAGCACCCCTTCCGGTTCTGGGGCCAACGTCCTGACTTTC. The encoded protein is CASTPSGSGANVLTF.